The subject of this entry is one T cell receptor (beta chain). The data derive from a study of OX40 agonist ivuxolimab in advanced cancers. As for the study in general: Patients assigned to dose escalation were diagnosed with hepatocellular carcinoma, melanoma, renal cell or head and neck cancer. Males comprised approximately 84% of the group, whose mean age was 60 years (range 23 to 79).

This CDR3 has 20 residues. CDR1 is SGHRS and CDR2 is YFSETQ in the germline V gene. With 2 bases removed from V and 4 bases from J, the gap between germline ends came to 27 bases. The table came from immunoSEQ multiplex PCR; TCRdb's copy has only in-frame clones and leaves some out. The sample includes 50,000 to 70,000 clones, 70% to 90% of them seen just once. V usage is TRBV5-1 and J usage is TRBJ2-2, with D perhaps given as TRBD1 or TRBD2 (6 bases each). This TCR was recovered from an adult with an advanced solid tumor such as melanoma, head and neck, liver or kidney cancer. The sample consisted of CD4+ or CD8+ T cells sorted from blood, taken in a trial of the OX40 agonist ivuxolimab. CDR3: CASSFVVRGAHLLSTGELFF. CDR3 DNA: TGCGCCAGCAGCTTCGTGGTTAGGGGGGCCCACCTCCTTAGCACCGGGGAGCTGTTTTTT.